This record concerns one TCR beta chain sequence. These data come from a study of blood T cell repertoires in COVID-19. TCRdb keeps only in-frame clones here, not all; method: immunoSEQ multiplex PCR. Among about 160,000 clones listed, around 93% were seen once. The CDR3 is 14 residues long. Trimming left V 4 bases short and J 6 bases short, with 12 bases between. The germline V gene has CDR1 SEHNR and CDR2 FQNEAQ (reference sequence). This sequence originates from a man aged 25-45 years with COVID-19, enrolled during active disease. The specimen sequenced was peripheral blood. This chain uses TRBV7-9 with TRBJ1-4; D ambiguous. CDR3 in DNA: TGTGCCAGCAGCTCGACTAGGGCGGATGAAAAACTGTTTTTT. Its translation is CASSSTRADEKLFF.